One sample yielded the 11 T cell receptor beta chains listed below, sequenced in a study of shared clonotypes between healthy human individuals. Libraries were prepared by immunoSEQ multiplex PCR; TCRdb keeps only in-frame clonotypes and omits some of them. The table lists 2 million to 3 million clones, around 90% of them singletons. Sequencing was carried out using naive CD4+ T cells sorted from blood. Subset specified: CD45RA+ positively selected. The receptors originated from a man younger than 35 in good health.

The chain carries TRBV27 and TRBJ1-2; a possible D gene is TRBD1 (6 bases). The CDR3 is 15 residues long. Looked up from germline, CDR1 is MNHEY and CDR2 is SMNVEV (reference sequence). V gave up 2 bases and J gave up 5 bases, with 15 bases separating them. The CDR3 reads CASSLAGGRRYGYTF. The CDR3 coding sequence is TGTGCCAGCAGTTTAGCGGGGGGGCGGAGGTATGGCTACACCTTC.

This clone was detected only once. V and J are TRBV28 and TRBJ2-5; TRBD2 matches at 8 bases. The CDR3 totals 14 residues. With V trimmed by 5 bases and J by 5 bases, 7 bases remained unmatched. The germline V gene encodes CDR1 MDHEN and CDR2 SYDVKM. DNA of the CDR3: TGTGCCAGCAGTGGGAGCGGGGGTTGGGAGACCCAGTACTTC. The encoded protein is CASSGSGGWETQYF.

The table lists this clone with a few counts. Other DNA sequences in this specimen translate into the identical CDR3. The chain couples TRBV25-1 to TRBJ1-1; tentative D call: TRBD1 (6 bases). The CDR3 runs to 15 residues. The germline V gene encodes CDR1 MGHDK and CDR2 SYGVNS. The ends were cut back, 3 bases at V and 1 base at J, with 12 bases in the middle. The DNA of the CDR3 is TGTGCCAGCAGTGACCCAGGAGGGGGGAACACTGAAGCTTTCTTT. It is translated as CASSDPGGGNTEAFF.

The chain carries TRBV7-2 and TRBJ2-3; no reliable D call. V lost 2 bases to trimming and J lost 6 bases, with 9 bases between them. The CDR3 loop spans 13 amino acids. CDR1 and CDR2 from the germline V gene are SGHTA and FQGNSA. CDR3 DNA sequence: TGTGCCAGCAGCTTACGCCTCCCTGATACGCAGTATTTT. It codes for CASSLRLPDTQYF.

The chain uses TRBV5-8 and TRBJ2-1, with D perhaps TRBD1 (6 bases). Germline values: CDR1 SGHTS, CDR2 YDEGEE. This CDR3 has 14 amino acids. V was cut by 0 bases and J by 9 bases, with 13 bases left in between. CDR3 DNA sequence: TGTGCCAGCAGCTTGGCAGGGGTCAGGAGTGAGCAGTTCTTC. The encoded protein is CASSLAGVRSEQFF.

This CDR3 is CASSGAQGDNSPLHF. The DNA of the CDR3 is TGTGCCAGCAGTGGGGCCCAGGGGGATAATTCACCCCTCCACTTT. The rearrangement joins TRBV6-6 to TRBJ1-6; 7 nucleotides match TRBD1. Unmatched junction bases numbered 6, after V lost 5 bases and J lost 5 bases. Looked up from germline, CDR1 is MNHNY and CDR2 is SVGAGI (reference sequence). This CDR3 is 15 amino acids long.

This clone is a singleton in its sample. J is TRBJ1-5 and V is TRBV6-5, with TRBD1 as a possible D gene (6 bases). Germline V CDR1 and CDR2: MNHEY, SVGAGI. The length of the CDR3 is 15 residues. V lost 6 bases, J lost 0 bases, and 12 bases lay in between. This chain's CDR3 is CASRPGQISNQPQHF. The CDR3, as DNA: TGTGCCAGCAGGCCTGGACAGATTAGCAATCAGCCCCAGCATTTT.

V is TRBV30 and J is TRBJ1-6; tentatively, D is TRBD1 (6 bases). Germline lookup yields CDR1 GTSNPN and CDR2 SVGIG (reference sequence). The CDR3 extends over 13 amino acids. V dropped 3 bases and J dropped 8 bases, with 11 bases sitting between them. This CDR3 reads CAWSLQGHSPLHF. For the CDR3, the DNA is TGTGCCTGGAGCCTACAGGGTCATTCACCCCTCCACTTT.

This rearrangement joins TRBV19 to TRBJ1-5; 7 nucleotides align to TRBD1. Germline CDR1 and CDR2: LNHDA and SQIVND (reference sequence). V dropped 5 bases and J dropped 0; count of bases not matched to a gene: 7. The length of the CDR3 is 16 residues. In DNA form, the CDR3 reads TGTGCCAGTAGTTTTTCGACAGGGAGTAGCAATCAGCCCCAGCATTTT. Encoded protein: CASSFSTGSSNQPQHF.

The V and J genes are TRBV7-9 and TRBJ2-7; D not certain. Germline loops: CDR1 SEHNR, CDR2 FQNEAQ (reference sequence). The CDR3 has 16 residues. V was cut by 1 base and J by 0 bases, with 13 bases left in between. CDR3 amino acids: CASSLEGLRSSYEQYF. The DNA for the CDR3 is TGTGCCAGCAGCTTAGAGGGTCTTAGAAGCTCCTACGAGCAGTACTTC.

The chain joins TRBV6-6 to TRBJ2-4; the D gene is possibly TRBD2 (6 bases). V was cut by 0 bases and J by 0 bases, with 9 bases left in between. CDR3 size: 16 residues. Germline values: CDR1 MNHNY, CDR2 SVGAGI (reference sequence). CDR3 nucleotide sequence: TGTGCCAGCAGTTACTCCGGGGGTCTAGCCAAAAACATTCAGTACTTC. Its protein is CASSYSGGLAKNIQYF.